This T cell receptor (beta chain) emerged from a study of CD8+ T cells in alopecia areata. Study context: The investigators scored severity in treated patients by the percentage of affected scalp area. Overall study results and limits: Scalp lesions, especially in alopecia totalis/universalis, had higher clonality than normal scalp. Among the cells sequenced in scalp samples are also the resident alphabeta T cells of normal skin. Shared TCR sequences were less clear between patients than in mice, possibly partly from HLA diversity.

Details on this clone: The antigen is unknown.

Treatment meaning: oral pan-JAK inhibitor, 5-10 mg twice daily. Sequencing used cDNA as its template, made by extracting RNA and reverse transcribing it. Assay: immunoSEQ multiplex PCR; the TCRdb copy retains only in-frame clones and omits some. The table records 150,000 to 200,000 clones, more than 55% of them present only once. The origin of this receptor is a human donor with alopecia areata. Source: CD4+ T cells sorted from blood, taken around week 50, from a patient treated with tofacitinib.

Here the CDR3 DNA reads TGTGCCTGGAGTTGGACAGCCGGAGGGGAAAAACTGTTTTTT. Encoded protein: CAWSWTAGGEKLFF. The chain couples TRBV30 to TRBJ1-4, with D tentatively TRBD1 (6 bases). From germline, CDR1 is GTSNPN and CDR2 SVGIG (reference sequence). This CDR3 comprises 14 residues. V lost 2 bases and J lost 8, with 15 bases in between.